What follows are 29 T cell receptor beta chains derived from one specimen sequenced in a study of vaccination and CD4 T cells after COVID-19. Sequencing of cultured CD4+ T cell DNA used the Oncomine TCR Beta short-read assay. One entry per CDR3 protein, called by TCRdb with MiXCR from the PCR reads. The sample has over 7,500 distinct CDR3 sequences, roughly 25% seen once; the top ten hold about 12%. These receptors have no identified antigens. The treatment was: approximately nine-day PBMC culture with coronavirus spike peptide pools or control peptides (ViraFEST assay). The source material was CD4+ T cells from blood, cultured in vitro, sampled after SARS-CoV-2 vaccination. The source of these receptors is a human donor who had recovered from COVID-19.

Only a few counts were recorded for this clonotype. V is TRBV29-1 and J is TRBJ2-5; weak D call: TRBD2 (6 bases). Trimming stripped 4 bases from V and 4 bases from J, with 16 bases between. The CDR3 sequence is 14 residues long. From germline, CDR1 is SQVTM and CDR2 ANQGSEA. The DNA for the CDR3 is TGCAGCGTTGTTGGGGGAGGTTTGTTAGAGACCCAGTACTTC. As protein: CSVVGGGLLETQYF. The variable domain in full, completed from reference TRBV29-1 and TRBJ2-5, reads SAVISQKPSRDICQRGTSLTIQCQVDSQVTMMFWYRQQPGQSLTLIATANQGSEATYESGFVIDKFPISRPNLTFSTLTVSNMSPEDSSIYLCSVVGGGLLETQYFGPGTRLLVL.

V is TRBV18 and J is TRBJ2-3, with 13 bases lining up with TRBD2. Germline CDR1 KGHSH, CDR2 LQKENI. V lost 3 bases, J lost 4 bases, and 1 base stayed unmatched. The CDR3 is made up of 15 amino acids. The CDR3, as DNA: TGTGCCAGCTCACCGGGACTAGCGGGATCAGATACGCAGTATTTT. Translation gives CASSPGLAGSDTQYF.

The chain combines TRBV2 with TRBJ2-5, with 8 bases fitting TRBD1. With 4 bases clipped from V and 2 bases from J, the junction kept 0 bases outside the gene matches. CDR1 and CDR2 from the germline V gene are SNHLY and FYNNEI. This CDR3 has 13 amino acids. Written as DNA, the CDR3 is TGTGCCAGCAGTGGGACAGGGCAAGAGACCCAGTACTTC. Encoded protein: CASSGTGQETQYF.

The CDR3 loop is CASSIAGETDTQYF. The CDR3 coding sequence is TGTGCCAGCAGTATAGCGGGAGAGACAGATACGCAGTATTTT. The chain uses TRBV6-4 and TRBJ2-3; TRBD2 matches at 9 bases. J lost 3 bases, V lost 5 bases, and 3 bases had no gene match. Germline CDR1 and CDR2: MRHNA and SNTAGT. The CDR3 is made up of 14 amino acids.

This clonotype was seen a handful of times. V is TRBV7-2 and J is TRBJ2-1, with 11 bases identical to TRBD2. CDR1 SGHTA and CDR2 FQGNSA come from the germline V gene. This CDR3 comprises 19 residues. Trimming cost V 10 bases and J 0 bases; bases outside gene matches: 17. In DNA form, the CDR3 reads TGTGCCACCAAACCTGGGGGCCTAGCGGGAGGCCTCTCCTACAATGAGCAGTTCTTC. Its translation: CATKPGGLAGGLSYNEQFF.

By share, this clonotype ranks as medium-sized (0.01 to 0.1%). The chain combines TRBV7-9 with TRBJ1-5, with 9 bases identical to TRBD1. There are 15 residues in the CDR3. The J segment lost 7 bases and the V segment lost 5 bases, leaving 9 bases of the junction unmatched. CDR1 is SEHNR, CDR2 FQNEAQ, per germline (reference sequence). In DNA form, the CDR3 reads TGTGCCAGCAGCACCTACGGGGACAGGGACCAGCCCCAGCATTTT. Amino acids: CASSTYGDRDQPQHF.

This chain connects TRBV6-1 to TRBJ2-3; D not resolved. This CDR3 is built from 11 residues. CDR1 is MNHNS and CDR2 is SASEGT in the germline V gene. V dropped 8 bases and J dropped 3 bases, with 6 bases sitting between them. CDR3 protein: CASLKTDTQYF. The CDR3 nucleotides read TGTGCCAGCTTAAAAACAGATACGCAGTATTTT.

This chain links TRBV4-3 with TRBJ2-1; D is possibly TRBD2 (6 bases). CDR1 LGHNA and CDR2 YSLEER come from the germline V gene. This CDR3 contains 17 residues. The V and J ends lost 0 bases and 8 bases respectively, with 20 bases between them. As DNA, the CDR3 is TGCGCCAGCAGCCAAGAGGTAGGGACTCCCCCTCCAGATGAGCAGTTCTTC. Encoded protein: CASSQEVGTPPPDEQFF.

V and J are TRBV10-3 and TRBJ1-2, with no clear D. The CDR3 has 13 residues. The V end lost 0 bases, the J end lost 5 bases, and 7 bases lay between the germline ends. The germline CDR1 and CDR2 sequences are ENHRY and SYGVKD. The DNA of the CDR3 is TGTGCCATCAGTGAGTCAGATCTGTATGGCTACACCTTC. Translated: CAISESDLYGYTF.

This clonotype was seen only a few times. This chain links TRBV7-2 with TRBJ1-1; tentative D call: TRBD1 (5 bases). The V gene lost 5 bases and the J gene lost 2 bases, with 12 bases spanning the gap. Germline V CDR1 and CDR2: SGHTA, FQGNSA. The CDR3 is 14 amino acids. DNA for the CDR3: TGTGCCAGCAGCGACAGAGGAGATAACACTGAAGCTTTCTTT. Its protein product is CASSDRGDNTEAFF.

The chain links TRBV6-2 or TRBV6-3 to TRBJ2-7; a weak D match, TRBD2 (6 bases). The CDR3 is 14 amino acids. The V gene lost 7 bases and the J gene lost 1 base, with 14 bases spanning the gap. Germline V lookup: CDR1 MNHEY, CDR2 SVGEGT. CDR3 nucleotide sequence: TGTGCCAGCATGAGCGTCGGGAGATCCTACGAGCAGTACTTC. Translating it yields CASMSVGRSYEQYF.

This clonotype was counted between two and nine times. The chain recombines TRBV28 with TRBJ1-2, with D unclear. Per the germline V gene, CDR1 is MDHEN and CDR2 is SYDVKM. V dropped 6 bases and J dropped 0 bases, with 11 bases sitting between them. This CDR3 has 14 residues. Written as DNA, the CDR3 is TGTGCCAGCAGACCGGGCCTAGCTAACTATGGCTACACCTTC. This translates into CASRPGLANYGYTF.

The genes are TRBV20-1 and TRBJ1-4; D may be TRBD1 (5 bases). V was trimmed by 8 bases and J by 8 bases, leaving 18 bases between them. The CDR3 runs 13 residues. Germline V CDR1 and CDR2: DFQATT, SNEGSKA (reference sequence). CDR3 sequence: CSPWGRGGEKLFF. CDR3 nucleotides: TGCAGTCCCTGGGGAAGGGGAGGCGAAAAACTGTTTTTT.

This chain links TRBV7-2 with TRBJ2-3, with D maybe TRBD2 (6 bases). The CDR3 totals 17 residues. Trimming removed 3 bases at V and 6 bases at J, with 22 bases between. CDR1 is SGHTA and CDR2 is FQGNSA in the germline V gene. The CDR3 region has the DNA TGTGCCAGCAGCTTCCCCTTCATACCCGGGCTAGCGGATACGCAGTATTTT. Its translation is CASSFPFIPGLADTQYF.

The V gene is TRBV19, the J gene TRBJ1-5; D unclear. V lost 6 bases to trimming and J lost 2 bases, with 20 bases between them. The CDR3 has 17 residues. Per germline, CDR1 LNHDA and CDR2 SQIVND (reference sequence). The DNA of the CDR3 is TGTGCCAGTAGCAAAGCCGACAAGACCTTTGGCAATCAGCCCCAGCATTTT. Translating it yields CASSKADKTFGNQPQHF.

This chain uses TRBV6-1 with TRBJ2-3, with 10 positions matching TRBD2. The CDR3 length is 19 residues. V shed 5 bases, J shed 5 bases, and the junction held 19 bases outside the gene matches. Per germline, CDR1 MNHNS and CDR2 SASEGT. The CDR3 DNA follows: TGTGCCAGCAGTCAAACGTCTGGGCTAGCGGGAGAGACCCGAGATACGCAGTATTTT. Protein sequence: CASSQTSGLAGETRDTQYF.

The chain links TRBV6-2 or TRBV6-3 to TRBJ2-7, with 10 bases aligning to TRBD2. Per germline, CDR1 MNHEY and CDR2 SVGEGT. The CDR3 has 13 residues. J was trimmed by 4 bases and V by 11 bases; bases with no gene match: 8. DNA for the CDR3: TGTGCCGCTTGCTTAGCGGGAGGTTACGAGCAGTACTTC. This codes for CAACLAGGYEQYF.

This clonotype is labeled as medium-sized. J is TRBJ1-5 and V is TRBV6-2 or TRBV6-3, with 7 bases lining up with TRBD1. The germline V gene has CDR1 MNHEY and CDR2 SVGEGT. The CDR3 spans 13 residues. V lost 7 bases and J lost 6; bases outside the gene matches: 6. The CDR3 reads CASTIQGSQPQHF. The CDR3 DNA reads TGTGCCAGCACCATACAGGGGAGTCAGCCCCAGCATTTT.

The chain carries TRBV18 and TRBJ2-5, with D perhaps matching TRBD1 or TRBD2 (5 bases each). CDR1 and CDR2 (germline): KGHSH, LQKENI. Trimming removed 4 bases from V and 4 bases from J, with 19 bases in between. The CDR3 extends over 16 amino acids. The CDR3 DNA reads TGTGCCAGCTCACTCCCCCTGGGGGAGAAGGTAGAGACCCAGTACTTC. Encoded protein: CASSLPLGEKVETQYF.

The CDR3 nucleotides are TGTGCCAGCAGTTTCGGACTGGATGAAGCTTTCTTT. Protein sequence: CASSFGLDEAFF. The V and J genes are TRBV12-3 or TRBV12-4 and TRBJ1-1; D unclear. The germline V and J ends were trimmed by 3 bases and 7 bases, with 9 bases remaining between them. This CDR3 comprises 12 residues.

The chain recombines TRBV6-2 or TRBV6-3 with TRBJ2-1, with 9 positions matching TRBD2. This CDR3 region has 14 residues. Trimming took 7 bases from V and 10 from J; bases not matched to a gene: 11. Germline CDR1 MNHEY, CDR2 SVGEGT. In nucleotides, the CDR3 is TGTGCCAGCAAACTGGGACTAGCCGGAACCGAGCAGTTCTTC. Amino acid sequence: CASKLGLAGTEQFF.

This clonotype was observed a few times. The gene calls are TRBV28 and TRBJ2-7, with 8 positions matching TRBD1. V dropped 5 bases and J dropped 0; count of bases not matched to a gene: 6. The CDR3 sequence is 15 residues long. Germline-derived CDR1 and CDR2 are MDHEN and SYDVKM. The CDR3 spells CASSMQTGASYEQYF. The CDR3 DNA is TGTGCCAGCAGTATGCAGACAGGGGCCTCCTACGAGCAGTACTTC.

In its sample, this clonotype was seen a few times. This chain uses TRBV7-2 with TRBJ1-6, with a weak D call TRBD1 (5 bases). The CDR3 totals 16 residues. V was cut by 2 bases and J by 6 bases, with 14 bases left in between. Germline lookup yields CDR1 SGHTA and CDR2 FQGNSA. This CDR3 is CASSLFPGISNSPLHF. CDR3 DNA: TGTGCCAGCAGCTTATTTCCAGGGATAAGTAATTCACCCCTCCACTTT.

The V and J genes are TRBV24-1 and TRBJ2-1; 7 positions agree with TRBD1. Trimming cost V 5 bases and J 3 bases; bases outside gene matches: 6. CDR1 and CDR2 from the germline V gene are KGHDR and SFDVKD. The CDR3 has 15 amino acids. CDR3 DNA sequence: TGTGCCACCAGTGTTAGAGGACAGGTCTACAATGAGCAGTTCTTC. This sequence encodes CATSVRGQVYNEQFF.

The V call is TRBV19, the J call TRBJ2-2; D unclear. CDR3 size: 13 residues. The germline V gene encodes CDR1 LNHDA and CDR2 SQIVND (reference sequence). The germline V and J ends were trimmed by 5 bases and 2 bases, with 6 bases remaining between them. The chain's CDR3 is CASSRINTGELFF. The CDR3 DNA sequence: TGTGCCAGTAGTCGGATAAACACCGGGGAGCTGTTTTTT.

The CDR3 DNA sequence: TGTGCCAGTAGCCCCAGGAGGGGGGCGGCTGCTGAAGCTTTCTTT. Translated: CASSPRRGAAAEAFF. The chain combines TRBV19 with TRBJ1-1; maybe TRBD1 (6 bases). V lost 6 bases, J lost 6 bases, and 20 bases lay in between. Germline assignment: CDR1 LNHDA and CDR2 SQIVND (reference sequence). CDR3 length equals 15 residues.

The genes are TRBV29-1 and TRBJ2-5; tentatively, D is TRBD1 or TRBD2 (5 bases each). Trimming removed 6 bases from V and 5 bases from J, with 13 bases in between. The CDR3 loop spans 12 amino acids. Germline V gene lookup returns CDR1 SQVTM and CDR2 ANQGSEA. The CDR3 spells CSVRGRQETQYF. Written as DNA, the CDR3 is TGCAGCGTCCGGGGCCGGCAGGAGACCCAGTACTTC.

The gene calls are TRBV28 and TRBJ2-5, with TRBD2 matching over 7 bases. CDR1 and CDR2 (germline): MDHEN, SYDVKM. Trimming removed 10 bases from V and 9 bases from J; junction bases left unmatched: 14. The CDR3 has 13 residues. This chain's CDR3 is CATRTRGLMAQYF. The CDR3 bases are TGTGCCACCCGGACTAGAGGCCTTATGGCCCAGTACTTC.

As for this clonotype: The CDR3 ends on some other residue instead of the conserved phenylalanine or tryptophan, so this is likely a read error. This rearrangement joins TRBV6-4 to TRBJ1-5; 8 bases are a match to TRBD1. The CDR3 sequence is 13 residues long. The germline V gene has CDR1 MRHNA and CDR2 SNTAGT. The CDR3 protein is CVSSETGDQPQHL. As DNA, the CDR3 is TGTGTCAGCAGTGAGACAGGGGATCAGCCCCAGCATCTT.